Included here is one T cell receptor (beta chain) sequence, with context. This specimen comes from a study of blood T cell repertoires in COVID-19. Study background: T cells, B-cell-depleted T cells, or PBMCs provided the cDNA or gDNA that served as material.

In germline, CDR1 is SGHTA, CDR2 FQGNSA. The CDR3 runs 15 residues. Trimming pared 6 bases from V and 0 bases from J, leaving 14 bases between. As originally analysed: Using reference gene primer amplification, nucleated cell counts were estimated. The protocol was immunoSEQ multiplex PCR, while the TCRdb copy is restricted to in-frame clones and leaves out a portion. The V and J calls and clone size come from that table; D and trimming were worked out from the DNA. The sample shows around 140,000 clones, 75% to 90% of them seen only once. The receptor's source is a woman aged 50 to 65 with acute or convalescent COVID-19. The rearrangement uses TRBV7-2 and TRBJ1-2; D not certain. The sample consisted of peripheral blood. The DNA of the CDR3 is TGTGCCAGCAGACCGGTCGTCTCCGCTAACTATGGCTACACCTTC. Translation gives CASRPVVSANYGYTF. Based on the CDR3 plus reference TRBV7-2 and TRBJ1-2, the full variable domain is GAGVSQSPSNKVTEKGKDVELRCDPISGHTALYWYRQSLGQGLEFLIYFQGNSAPDKSGLPSDRFSAERTGGSVSTLTIQRTQQEDSAVYLCASRPVVSANYGYTFGSGTRLTVV.